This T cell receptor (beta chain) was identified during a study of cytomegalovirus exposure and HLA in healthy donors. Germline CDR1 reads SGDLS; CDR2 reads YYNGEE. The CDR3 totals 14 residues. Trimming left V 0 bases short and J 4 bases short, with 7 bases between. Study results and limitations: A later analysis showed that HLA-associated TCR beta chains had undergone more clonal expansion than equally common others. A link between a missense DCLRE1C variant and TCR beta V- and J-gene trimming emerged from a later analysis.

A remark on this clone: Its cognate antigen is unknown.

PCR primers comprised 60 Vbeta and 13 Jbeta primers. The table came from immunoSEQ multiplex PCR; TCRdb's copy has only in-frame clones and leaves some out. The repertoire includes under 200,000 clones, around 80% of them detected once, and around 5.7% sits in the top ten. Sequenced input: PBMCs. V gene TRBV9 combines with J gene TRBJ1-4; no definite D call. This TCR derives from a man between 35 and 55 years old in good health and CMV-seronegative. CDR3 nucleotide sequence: TGTGCCAGCAGCGTAGGTGGAGATAATGAAAAACTGTTTTTT. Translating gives CASSVGGDNEKLFF. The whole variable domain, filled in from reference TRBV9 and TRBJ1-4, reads DSGVTQTPKHLITATGQRVTLRCSPRSGDLSVYWYQQSLDQGLQFLIQYYNGEERAKGNILERFSAQQFPDLHSELNLSSLELGDSALYFCASSVGGDNEKLFFGSGTQLSVL.